The rows below give T cell receptor beta chains drawn from one sample of a study of identical twins. TCRdb reanalysed the 5' RACE reads using MiXCR and keeps one entry per CDR3 protein. Altogether 450,000 or so distinct CDR3 sequences are present, roughly 20% being singletons, with the ten largest covering roughly an eighth. The material sequenced was naive T cells sorted from blood. These receptors were taken from a middle-aged man in good health. The CDR3 runs from the conserved cysteine through the conserved F or W. The order of the fields is D gene, V gene, clone size, J gene, CDR3 protein, CDR3 DNA. A D gene is named only where the DNA matches it firmly. Expanded clones get a size class; other rows say once, few or many, or leave the size out.

d_call: TRBD1
v_call: TRBV20-1
clone_size: many
j_call: TRBJ1-4
cdr3_aa: CSASAEGQGRFGEKLFF
cdr3_nt: TGCAGTGCTAGCGCCGAGGGACAGGGACGCTTCGGTGAAAAACTGTTTTTT

d_call: TRBD2
v_call: TRBV10-3
clone_size: many
j_call: TRBJ2-3
cdr3_aa: CAISETSGSTDTQYF
cdr3_nt: TGTGCCATCAGTGAGACTAGCGGGAGCACAGATACGCAGTATTTT

d_call: TRBD2
v_call: TRBV20-1
clone_size: NA
j_call: TRBJ2-7
cdr3_aa: CSARPPRGESDSYEQYF
cdr3_nt: TGCAGTGCTAGACCTCCGCGGGGGGAGTCCGACTCCTACGAGCAGTACTTC

d_call: NA
v_call: TRBV11-1
clone_size: few
j_call: TRBJ2-7
cdr3_aa: CASSRGGPRQGVRGHEQYF
cdr3_nt: TGTGCCAGCAGCCGGGGGGGGCCCCGACAGGGAGTACGTGGCCACGAGCAGTACTTC

d_call: NA
v_call: TRBV10-2
clone_size: NA
j_call: TRBJ2-7
cdr3_aa: CASGRDIIYEQYF
cdr3_nt: TGCGCCAGCGGGAGGGACATAATTTACGAGCAGTACTTC

d_call: NA
v_call: TRBV7-9
clone_size: NA
j_call: TRBJ1-1
cdr3_aa: CASSPPLRETEAFF
cdr3_nt: TGTGCCAGCAGCCCCCCTCTCCGGGAGACTGAAGCTTTCTTT

d_call: NA
v_call: TRBV7-9
clone_size: NA
j_call: TRBJ1-5
cdr3_aa: CASASDRSNQPQHF
cdr3_nt: TGTGCCAGCGCCTCAGACCGTAGCAATCAGCCCCAGCATTTT

d_call: NA
v_call: TRBV28
clone_size: few
j_call: TRBJ1-1
cdr3_aa: CASTIRAEAFF
cdr3_nt: TGTGCCAGCACTATTAGGGCTGAAGCTTTCTTT

d_call: NA
v_call: TRBV18
clone_size: NA
j_call: TRBJ2-6
cdr3_aa: CASSPWARASGANVLTF
cdr3_nt: TGTGCCAGCTCACCGTGGGCCAGGGCATCTGGGGCCAACGTCCTGACTTTC

d_call: NA
v_call: TRBV29-1
clone_size: many
j_call: TRBJ1-1
cdr3_aa: CSAEQGRNTEAFF
cdr3_nt: TGCAGCGCCGAGCAGGGGAGGAACACTGAAGCTTTCTTT

d_call: TRBD1
v_call: TRBV5-1
clone_size: NA
j_call: TRBJ1-1
cdr3_aa: CASSFGQVGGNTEAFF
cdr3_nt: TGCGCCAGCAGCTTCGGACAGGTCGGTGGGAACACTGAAGCTTTCTTT

d_call: TRBD2
v_call: TRBV12-3/TRBV12-4
clone_size: NA
j_call: TRBJ2-7
cdr3_aa: CASRNSGGDEQYF
cdr3_nt: TGTGCCAGCAGAAATAGCGGGGGGGACGAGCAGTACTTC

d_call: NA
v_call: TRBV18
clone_size: NA
j_call: TRBJ2-2
cdr3_aa: CASSPWEFTGELFF
cdr3_nt: TGTGCCAGCTCACCATGGGAGTTCACCGGGGAGCTGTTTTTT

d_call: NA
v_call: TRBV18
clone_size: many
j_call: TRBJ2-7
cdr3_aa: CASSQTDEQYF
cdr3_nt: TGTGCCAGCTCACAGACAGACGAGCAGTACTTC

d_call: TRBD2
v_call: TRBV19
clone_size: NA
j_call: TRBJ2-1
cdr3_aa: CAATGGGEQFF
cdr3_nt: TGTGCCGCCACAGGCGGGGGTGAGCAGTTCTTC

d_call: NA
v_call: TRBV12-3/TRBV12-4
clone_size: many
j_call: TRBJ1-6
cdr3_aa: CASRRLGLGNSPLHF
cdr3_nt: TGTGCCAGCAGACGACTCGGACTTGGTAATTCACCCCTCCACTTT

d_call: TRBD1
v_call: TRBV28
clone_size: many
j_call: TRBJ2-1
cdr3_aa: CASSFWTGDNEQFF
cdr3_nt: TGTGCCAGCAGTTTTTGGACAGGGGACAATGAGCAGTTCTTC

d_call: NA
v_call: TRBV28
clone_size: few
j_call: TRBJ2-4
cdr3_aa: CASGTEFAKNIQYF
cdr3_nt: TGTGCCAGCGGCACAGAATTCGCCAAAAACATTCAGTACTTC

d_call: TRBD2
v_call: TRBV5-1
clone_size: NA
j_call: TRBJ2-2
cdr3_aa: CASSTGLAGGDDTGELFF
cdr3_nt: TGCGCCAGCAGCACCGGACTAGCGGGGGGGGACGACACCGGGGAGCTGTTTTTT

d_call: TRBD2
v_call: TRBV10-3
clone_size: few
j_call: TRBJ2-4
cdr3_aa: CAISALPSGTRAKNIQYF
cdr3_nt: TGTGCCATCAGTGCTTTGCCTAGCGGGACGAGGGCCAAAAACATTCAGTACTTC

d_call: NA
v_call: TRBV6-1
clone_size: few
j_call: TRBJ1-2
cdr3_aa: CASGLAVDYGYTF
cdr3_nt: TGTGCCAGCGGTCTTGCAGTGGACTATGGCTACACCTTC

d_call: NA
v_call: TRBV6-1
clone_size: many
j_call: TRBJ2-5
cdr3_aa: CASSGGYQETQYF
cdr3_nt: TGTGCCAGCAGTGGGGGGTACCAAGAGACCCAGTACTTC

d_call: NA
v_call: TRBV15
clone_size: many
j_call: TRBJ1-1
cdr3_aa: CATWEAVEAFF
cdr3_nt: TGTGCCACCTGGGAGGCGGTAGAAGCTTTCTTT

d_call: NA
v_call: TRBV29-1
clone_size: NA
j_call: TRBJ2-5
cdr3_aa: CSVGLTLTETQYF
cdr3_nt: TGCAGCGTTGGTTTAACCTTAACGGAGACCCAGTACTTC

d_call: NA
v_call: TRBV28
clone_size: NA
j_call: TRBJ1-3
cdr3_aa: CTSSQTGLPGNTIYF
cdr3_nt: TGTACCAGCAGTCAAACAGGGCTCCCTGGAAACACCATATATTTT

d_call: TRBD2
v_call: TRBV20-1
clone_size: NA
j_call: TRBJ2-2
cdr3_aa: CSAMTSGGAGELFF
cdr3_nt: TGCAGTGCAATGACTAGCGGGGGGGCAGGGGAGCTGTTTTTT

d_call: TRBD2
v_call: TRBV11-2
clone_size: many
j_call: TRBJ2-1
cdr3_aa: CASSLDSGGAGGEQFF
cdr3_nt: TGTGCCAGCAGCCTAGATAGCGGGGGGGCCGGGGGTGAGCAGTTCTTC

d_call: NA
v_call: TRBV5-1
clone_size: NA
j_call: TRBJ2-5
cdr3_aa: CASSLGTARETQYF
cdr3_nt: TGCGCCAGCAGCCTCGGGACGGCCAGGGAGACCCAGTACTTC

d_call: NA
v_call: TRBV5-5
clone_size: few
j_call: TRBJ2-1
cdr3_aa: CASSFPGGGNPAYSEQFF
cdr3_nt: TGTGCCAGCAGCTTCCCGGGTGGGGGGAACCCAGCCTACTCTGAGCAGTTCTTC

d_call: NA
v_call: TRBV11-2
clone_size: few
j_call: TRBJ2-7
cdr3_aa: CASSLGGIYEQYF
cdr3_nt: TGTGCCAGCAGCTTAGGAGGAATCTACGAGCAGTACTTC

d_call: TRBD2
v_call: TRBV15
clone_size: few
j_call: TRBJ2-7
cdr3_aa: CATSEGLADYEQYF
cdr3_nt: TGTGCCACCAGCGAGGGACTAGCAGATTACGAGCAGTACTTC